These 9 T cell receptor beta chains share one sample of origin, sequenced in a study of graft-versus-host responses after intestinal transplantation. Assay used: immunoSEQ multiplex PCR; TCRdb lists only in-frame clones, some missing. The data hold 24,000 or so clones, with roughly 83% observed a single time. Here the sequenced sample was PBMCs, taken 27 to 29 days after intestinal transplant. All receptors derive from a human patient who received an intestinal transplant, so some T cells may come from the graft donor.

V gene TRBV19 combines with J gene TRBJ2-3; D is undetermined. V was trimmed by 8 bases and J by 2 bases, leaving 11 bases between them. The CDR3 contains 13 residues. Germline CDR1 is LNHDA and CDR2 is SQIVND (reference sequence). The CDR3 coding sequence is TGTGCCAGTGCCCTTCTGGTCACAGATACGCAGTATTTT. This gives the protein CASALLVTDTQYF.

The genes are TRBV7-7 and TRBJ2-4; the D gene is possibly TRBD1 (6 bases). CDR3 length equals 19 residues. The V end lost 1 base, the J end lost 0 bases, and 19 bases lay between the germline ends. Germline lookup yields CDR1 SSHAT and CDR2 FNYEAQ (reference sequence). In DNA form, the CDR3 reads TGTGCCAGCAGCTTAGTGGTTAGGACAGTCCGGGGAGCCAAAAACATTCAGTACTTC. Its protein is CASSLVVRTVRGAKNIQYF.

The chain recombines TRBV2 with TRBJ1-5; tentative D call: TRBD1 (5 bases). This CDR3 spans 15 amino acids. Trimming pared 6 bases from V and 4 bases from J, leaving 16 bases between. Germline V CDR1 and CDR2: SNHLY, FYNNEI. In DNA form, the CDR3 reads TGTGCCAGCAGGGGGGGACTTCTTAAAAATCAGCCCCAGCATTTT. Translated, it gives CASRGGLLKNQPQHF.

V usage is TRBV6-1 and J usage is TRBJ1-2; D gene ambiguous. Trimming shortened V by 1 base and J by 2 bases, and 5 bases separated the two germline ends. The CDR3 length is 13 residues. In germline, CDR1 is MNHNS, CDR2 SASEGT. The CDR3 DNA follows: TGTGCCAGCAGTGAAGGGGAGAACTATGGCTACACCTTC. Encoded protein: CASSEGENYGYTF.

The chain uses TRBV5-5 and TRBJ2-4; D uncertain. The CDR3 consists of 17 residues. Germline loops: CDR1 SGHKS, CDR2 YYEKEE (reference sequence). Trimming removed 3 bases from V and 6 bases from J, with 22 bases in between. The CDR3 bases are TGTGCCAGCAGCTCATCCCCGAGGTTGGGGTTTGGAAACATTCAGTACTTC. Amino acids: CASSSSPRLGFGNIQYF.

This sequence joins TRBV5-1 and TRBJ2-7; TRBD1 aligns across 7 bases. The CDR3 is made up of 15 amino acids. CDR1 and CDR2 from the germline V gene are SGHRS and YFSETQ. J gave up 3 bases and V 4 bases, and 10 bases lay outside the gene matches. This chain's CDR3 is CASSPLGTVNYEQYF. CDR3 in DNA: TGCGCCAGCAGCCCCCTAGGGACAGTGAACTACGAGCAGTACTTC.

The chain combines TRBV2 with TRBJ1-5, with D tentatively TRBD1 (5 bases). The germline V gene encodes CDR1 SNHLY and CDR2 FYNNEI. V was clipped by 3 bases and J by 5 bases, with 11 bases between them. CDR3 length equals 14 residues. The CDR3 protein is CASSDRERDQPQHF. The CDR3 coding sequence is TGTGCCAGCAGTGACAGGGAGCGTGATCAGCCCCAGCATTTT. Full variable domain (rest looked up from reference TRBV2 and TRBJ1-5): EPEVTQTPSHQVTQMGQEVILRCVPISNHLYFYWYRQILGQKVEFLVSFYNNEISEKSEIFDDQFSVERPDGSNFTLKIRSTKLEDSAMYFCASSDRERDQPQHFGDGTRLSIL.

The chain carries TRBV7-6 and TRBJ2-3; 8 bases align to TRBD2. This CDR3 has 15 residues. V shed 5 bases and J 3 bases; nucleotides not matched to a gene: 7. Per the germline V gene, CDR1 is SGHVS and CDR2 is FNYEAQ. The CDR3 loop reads CASSPGLATTDTQYF. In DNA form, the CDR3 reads TGTGCCAGCAGCCCCGGACTAGCAACAACAGATACGCAGTATTTT.

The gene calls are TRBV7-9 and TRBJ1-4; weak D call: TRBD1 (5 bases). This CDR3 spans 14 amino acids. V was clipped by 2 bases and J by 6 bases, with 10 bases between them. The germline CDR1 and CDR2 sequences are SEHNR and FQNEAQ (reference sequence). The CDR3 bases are TGTGCCAGCAGCTTATCAGGGTGGGATGAAAAACTGTTTTTT. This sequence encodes CASSLSGWDEKLFF.